This TCR beta chain was sequenced during a study of sequential checkpoint blockade in melanoma. This CDR3 has 12 amino acids. Germline V gene lookup returns CDR1 SGHRS and CDR2 YFSETQ. Trimming took 1 base from V and 7 from J, leaving 9 bases between them. Treatment indicated: randomized to nivolumab then ipilimumab (arm A) or the reverse (arm B). Sequencing was performed with immunoSEQ multiplex PCR; in TCRdb, only in-frame clones are kept and a portion is missing. The sample carries fewer than 25,000 clones, more than 80% recorded once. This chain connects TRBV5-1 to TRBJ2-7; D is undetermined. Sequencing used CD8+ T cells sorted from blood (inferred from file names), obtained from a patient given nivolumab and ipilimumab in sequence. The TCR was taken from a human donor with melanoma. The CDR3 DNA reads TGCGCCAGCAGCTTGACGGGTTGGGAGCAGTACTTC. Residues: CASSLTGWEQYF.